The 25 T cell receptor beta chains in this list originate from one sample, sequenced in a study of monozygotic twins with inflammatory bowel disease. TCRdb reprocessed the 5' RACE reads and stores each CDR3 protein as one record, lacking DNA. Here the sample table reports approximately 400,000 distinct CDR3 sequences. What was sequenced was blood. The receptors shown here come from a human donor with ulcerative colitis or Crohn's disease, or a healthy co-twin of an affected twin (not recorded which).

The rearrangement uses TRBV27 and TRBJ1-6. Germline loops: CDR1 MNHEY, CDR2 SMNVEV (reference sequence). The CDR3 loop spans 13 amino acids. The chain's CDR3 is CASSFTPPTVLHF.

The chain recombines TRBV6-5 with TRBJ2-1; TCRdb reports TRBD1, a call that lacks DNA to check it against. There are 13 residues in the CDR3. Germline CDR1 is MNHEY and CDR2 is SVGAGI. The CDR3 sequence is CATQSRLGAEQFF.

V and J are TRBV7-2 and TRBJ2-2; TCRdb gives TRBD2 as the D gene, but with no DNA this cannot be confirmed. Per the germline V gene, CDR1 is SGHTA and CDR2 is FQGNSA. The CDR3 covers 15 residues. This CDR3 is CASSPLAGVTGELFF. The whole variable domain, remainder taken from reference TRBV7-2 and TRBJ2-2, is GAGVSQSPSNKVTEKGKDVELRCDPISGHTALYWYRQSLGQGLEFLIYFQGNSAPDKSGLPSDRFSAERTGGSVSTLTIQRTQQEDSAVYLCASSPLAGVTGELFFGEGSRLTVL.

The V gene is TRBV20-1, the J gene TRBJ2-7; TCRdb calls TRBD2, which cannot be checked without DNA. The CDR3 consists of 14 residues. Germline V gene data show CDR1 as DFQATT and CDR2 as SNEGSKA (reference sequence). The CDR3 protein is CSALWTSGTYEQYF.

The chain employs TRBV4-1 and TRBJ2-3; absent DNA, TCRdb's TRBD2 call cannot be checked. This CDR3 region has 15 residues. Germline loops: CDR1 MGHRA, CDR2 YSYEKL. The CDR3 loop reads CASSQLAGETDTQYF.

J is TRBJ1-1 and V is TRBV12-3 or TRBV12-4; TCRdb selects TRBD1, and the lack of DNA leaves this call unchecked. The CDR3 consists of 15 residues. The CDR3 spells CASSRVQGGNTEAFF.

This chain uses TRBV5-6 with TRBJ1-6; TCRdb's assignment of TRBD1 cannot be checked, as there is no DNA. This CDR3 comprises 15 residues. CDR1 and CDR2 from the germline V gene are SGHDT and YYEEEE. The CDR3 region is CASSLGDRGNSPLHF.

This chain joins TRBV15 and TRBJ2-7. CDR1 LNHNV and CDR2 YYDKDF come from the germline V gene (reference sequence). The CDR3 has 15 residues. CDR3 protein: CATSRGDGYSYEQYF.

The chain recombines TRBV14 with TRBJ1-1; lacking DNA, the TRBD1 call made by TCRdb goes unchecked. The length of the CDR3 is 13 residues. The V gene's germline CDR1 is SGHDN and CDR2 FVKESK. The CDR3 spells CASSRQQNTEAFF.

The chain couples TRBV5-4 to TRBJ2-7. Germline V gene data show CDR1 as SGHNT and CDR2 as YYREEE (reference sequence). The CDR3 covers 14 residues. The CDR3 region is CASSLEMPIYEQYF.

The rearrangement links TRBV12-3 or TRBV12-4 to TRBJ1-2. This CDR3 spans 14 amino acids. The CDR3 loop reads CASSLAGLPAGYTF.

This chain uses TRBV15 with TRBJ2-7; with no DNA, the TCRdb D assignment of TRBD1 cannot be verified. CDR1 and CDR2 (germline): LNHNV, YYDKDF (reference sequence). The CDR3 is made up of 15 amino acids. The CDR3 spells CATSSRQGSSYEQYF. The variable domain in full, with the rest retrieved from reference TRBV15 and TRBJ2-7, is DAMVIQNPRYQVTQFGKPVTLSCSQTLNHNVMYWYQQKSSQAPKLLFHYYDKDFNNEADTPDNFQSRRPNTSFCFLDIRSPGLGDTAMYLCATSSRQGSSYEQYFGPGTRLTVT.

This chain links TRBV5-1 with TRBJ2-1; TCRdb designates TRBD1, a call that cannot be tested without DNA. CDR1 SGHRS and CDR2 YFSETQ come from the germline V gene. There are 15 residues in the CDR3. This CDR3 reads CASSLVTGNGNEQFF.

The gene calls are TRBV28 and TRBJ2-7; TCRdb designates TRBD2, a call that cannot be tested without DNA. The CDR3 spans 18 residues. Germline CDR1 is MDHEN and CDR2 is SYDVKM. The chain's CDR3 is CASSFSGASQRLLYEQYF.

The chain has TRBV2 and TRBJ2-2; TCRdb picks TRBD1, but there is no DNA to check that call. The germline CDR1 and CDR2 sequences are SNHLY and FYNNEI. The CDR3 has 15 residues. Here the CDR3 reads CASSAGTGVTGELFF.

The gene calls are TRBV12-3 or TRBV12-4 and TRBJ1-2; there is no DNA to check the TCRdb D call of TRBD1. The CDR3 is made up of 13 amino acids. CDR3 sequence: CASSLEGAGGYTF.

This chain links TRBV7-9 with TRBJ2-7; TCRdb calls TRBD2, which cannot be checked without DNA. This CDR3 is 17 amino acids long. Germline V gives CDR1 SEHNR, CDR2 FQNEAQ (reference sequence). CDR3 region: CASSLGSGGSLSYEQYF.

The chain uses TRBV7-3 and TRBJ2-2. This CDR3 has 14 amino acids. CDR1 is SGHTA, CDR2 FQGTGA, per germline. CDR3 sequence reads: CASSLGVSTGELFF.

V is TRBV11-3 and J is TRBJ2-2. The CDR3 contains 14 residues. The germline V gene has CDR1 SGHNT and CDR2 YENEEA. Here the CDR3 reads CASSSGLKAGELFF.

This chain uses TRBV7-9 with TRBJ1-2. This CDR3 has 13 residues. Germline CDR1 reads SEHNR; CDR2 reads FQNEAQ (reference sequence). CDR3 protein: CASSLVGSYGYTF.

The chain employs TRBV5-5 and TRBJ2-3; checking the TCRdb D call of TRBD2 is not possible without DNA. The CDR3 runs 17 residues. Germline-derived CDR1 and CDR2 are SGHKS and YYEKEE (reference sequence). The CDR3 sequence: CANSEEGLAGSGDTQYF.

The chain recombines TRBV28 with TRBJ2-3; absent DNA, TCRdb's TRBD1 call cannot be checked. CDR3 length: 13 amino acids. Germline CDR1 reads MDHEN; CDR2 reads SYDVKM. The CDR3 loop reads CASSRGGPDTQYF.

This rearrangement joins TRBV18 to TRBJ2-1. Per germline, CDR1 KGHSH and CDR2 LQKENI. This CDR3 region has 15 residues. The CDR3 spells CASSPVERSYNEQFF.

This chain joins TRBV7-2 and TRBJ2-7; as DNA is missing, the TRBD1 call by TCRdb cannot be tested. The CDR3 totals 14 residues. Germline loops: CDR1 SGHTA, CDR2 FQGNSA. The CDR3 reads CASSPGGTDYEQYF.

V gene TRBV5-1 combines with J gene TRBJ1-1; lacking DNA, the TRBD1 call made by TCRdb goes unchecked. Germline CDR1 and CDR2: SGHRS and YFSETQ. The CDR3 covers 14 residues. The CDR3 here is CASSLGQSRTEAFF. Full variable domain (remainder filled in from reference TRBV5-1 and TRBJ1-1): KAGVTQTPRYLIKTRGQQVTLSCSPISGHRSVSWYQQTPGQGLQFLFEYFSETQRNKGNFPGRFSGRQFSNSRSEMNVSTLELGDSALYLCASSLGQSRTEAFFGQGTRLTVV.